This entry concerns a single T cell receptor beta chain. Its antigen is as yet unknown. The sample belongs to a study of OX40 agonist ivuxolimab in advanced cancers. The overall study: A diagnosis of hepatocellular carcinoma, melanoma, renal cell or head and neck cancer was present in dose-escalation patients.

With baseline, cycle 4 day 1, and cycle 7 day 1 as timepoints, blood was sampled. General observations from the study: In the expanded peripheral T cells, antigen specificity was never determined.

The CDR3 has 16 residues. Trimming stripped 0 bases from V and 3 bases from J, with 14 bases between. The germline V gene encodes CDR1 SGHRS and CDR2 YFSETQ. The table came from immunoSEQ multiplex PCR; TCRdb's copy has only in-frame clones and leaves some out. The table shows roughly 72,000 clones, with 81% occurring only once. The sequencing used CD4+ or CD8+ T cells sorted from blood, collected in a trial of the OX40 agonist ivuxolimab. This sequence joins TRBV5-1 and TRBJ2-3; D gene unclear. This receptor was taken from an adult with an advanced solid tumor such as melanoma, head and neck, liver or kidney cancer. The CDR3 spells CASSLGPARSTDTQYF. The CDR3 DNA reads TGCGCCAGCAGCTTGGGTCCCGCTAGATCAACAGATACGCAGTATTTT.